The present T cell receptor (beta chain) was sequenced within a study of T-cell memory formation after mild COVID-19. Turning to the study itself: For the most part, TCR clusters were specific to one donor.

In germline, CDR1 is KGHDR, CDR2 SFDVKD. Trimming shortened V by 2 bases and J by 2 bases, and 10 bases separated the two germline ends. There are 15 residues in the CDR3. MiXCR was run by TCRdb on the 5' RACE reads, yielding one entry per CDR3 protein. The profile shows about 540,000 distinct CDR3 sequences, roughly 20% of them singletons. Study conclusions and caveats: Largely, contracting CD4+ clones fell within CM and EM, and contracting CD8+ clones within EMRA. Nothing showed for sure that second-wave clones peaking on day 37 were SARS-CoV-2 specific. A second wave expanding day 15 to 37 was CD4+-biased; contracting clones were balanced.

There are a few counts of this clonotype. Its specificity is not known. The chain links TRBV24-1 to TRBJ2-3; maybe TRBD2 (5 bases). Sample: PBMCs or a T cell subset sorted from them (not recorded which). The origin of this receptor is an adult woman who had mild COVID-19 (a few samples of this study predate the infection). Cell type and time point are not known. The CDR3 DNA is TGTGCCACCAGTGATTACGCGGGCATCACAGATACGCAGTATTTT. Protein sequence: CATSDYAGITDTQYF.